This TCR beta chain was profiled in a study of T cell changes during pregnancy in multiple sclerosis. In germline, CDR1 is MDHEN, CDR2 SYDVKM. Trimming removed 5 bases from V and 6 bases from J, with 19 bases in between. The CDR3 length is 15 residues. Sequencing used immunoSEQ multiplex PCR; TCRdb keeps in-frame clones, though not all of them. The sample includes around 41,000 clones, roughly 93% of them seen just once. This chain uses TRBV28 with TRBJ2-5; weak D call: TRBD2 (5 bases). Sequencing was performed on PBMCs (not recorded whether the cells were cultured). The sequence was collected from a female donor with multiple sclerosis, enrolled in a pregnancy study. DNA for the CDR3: TGTGCCAGCAGTCCGGGCCCTTACGAGGGCCAGACCCAGTACTTC. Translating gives CASSPGPYEGQTQYF.